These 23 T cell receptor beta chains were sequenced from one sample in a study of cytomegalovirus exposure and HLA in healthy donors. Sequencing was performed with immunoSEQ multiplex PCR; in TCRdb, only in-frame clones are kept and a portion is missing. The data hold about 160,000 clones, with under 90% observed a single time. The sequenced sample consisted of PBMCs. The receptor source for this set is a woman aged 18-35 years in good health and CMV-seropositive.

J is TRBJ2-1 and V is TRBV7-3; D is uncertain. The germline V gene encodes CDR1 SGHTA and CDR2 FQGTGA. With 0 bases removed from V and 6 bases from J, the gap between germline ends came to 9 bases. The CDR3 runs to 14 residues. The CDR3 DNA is TGTGCCAGCAGCTTAACCGGGTATGGCAATGAGCAGTTCTTC. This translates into CASSLTGYGNEQFF.

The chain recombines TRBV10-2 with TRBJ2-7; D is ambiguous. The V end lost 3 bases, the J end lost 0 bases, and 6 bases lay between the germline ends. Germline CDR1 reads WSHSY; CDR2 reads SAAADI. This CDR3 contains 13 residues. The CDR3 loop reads CASSDGGSYEQYF. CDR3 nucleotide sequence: TGCGCCAGCAGTGATGGCGGCTCCTACGAGCAGTACTTC.

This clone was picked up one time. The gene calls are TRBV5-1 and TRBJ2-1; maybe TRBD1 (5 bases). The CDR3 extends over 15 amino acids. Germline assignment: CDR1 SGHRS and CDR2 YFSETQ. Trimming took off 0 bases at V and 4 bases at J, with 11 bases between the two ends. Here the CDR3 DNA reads TGCGCCAGCAGCTTGGCAGGGTCTTCATACAATGAGCAGTTCTTC. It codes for CASSLAGSSYNEQFF.

CDR3 in amino acids: CARRRVLGNTIYF. Written as DNA, the CDR3 is TGTGCCAGGAGGAGGGTACTGGGAAACACCATATATTTT. The chain couples TRBV5-3 to TRBJ1-3; D unresolved. TRBV5-3 belongs to the ORF category, with a function that is uncertain. V lost 8 bases and J 4 bases, leaving 13 bases between the germline ends. The CDR3 has 13 residues.

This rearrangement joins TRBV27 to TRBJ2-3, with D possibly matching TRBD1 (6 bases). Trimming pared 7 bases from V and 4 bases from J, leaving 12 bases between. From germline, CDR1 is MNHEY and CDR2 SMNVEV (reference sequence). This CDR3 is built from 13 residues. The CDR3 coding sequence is TGTGCCAGCACCAGGAAGGGGGCAGATACGCAGTATTTT. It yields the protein CASTRKGADTQYF.

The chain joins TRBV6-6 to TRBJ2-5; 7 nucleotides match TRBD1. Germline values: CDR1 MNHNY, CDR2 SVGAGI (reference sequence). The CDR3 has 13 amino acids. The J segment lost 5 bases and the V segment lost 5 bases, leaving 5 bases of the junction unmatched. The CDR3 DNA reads TGTGCCAGCAGTGGGGGACAGTCGGAGACCCAGTACTTC. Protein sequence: CASSGGQSETQYF.

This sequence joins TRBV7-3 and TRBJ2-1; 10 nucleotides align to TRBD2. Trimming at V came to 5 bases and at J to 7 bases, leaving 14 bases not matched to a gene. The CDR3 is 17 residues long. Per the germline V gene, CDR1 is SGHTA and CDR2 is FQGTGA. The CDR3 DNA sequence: TGTGCCAGCAGCCCTTTCCCTAGCGGGGGAGGCGTTAATGAGCAGTTCTTC. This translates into CASSPFPSGGGVNEQFF.

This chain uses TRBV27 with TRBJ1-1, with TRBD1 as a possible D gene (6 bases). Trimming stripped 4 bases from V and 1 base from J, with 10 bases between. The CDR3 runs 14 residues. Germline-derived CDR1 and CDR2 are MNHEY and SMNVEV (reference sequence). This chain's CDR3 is CASSWMTGNTEAFF. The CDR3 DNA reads TGTGCCAGCAGTTGGATGACAGGGAACACTGAAGCTTTCTTT.

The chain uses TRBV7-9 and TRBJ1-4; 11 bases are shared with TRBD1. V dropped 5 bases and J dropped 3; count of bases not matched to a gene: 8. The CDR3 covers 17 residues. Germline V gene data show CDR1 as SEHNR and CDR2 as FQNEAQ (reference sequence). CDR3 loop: CASSPRDRGLSNEKLFF. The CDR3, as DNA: TGTGCCAGCAGCCCGCGGGACAGGGGGTTATCTAATGAAAAACTGTTTTTT.

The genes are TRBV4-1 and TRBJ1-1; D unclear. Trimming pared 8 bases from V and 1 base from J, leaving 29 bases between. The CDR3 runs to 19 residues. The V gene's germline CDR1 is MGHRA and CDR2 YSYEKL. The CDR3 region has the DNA TGCGCCAGCCAAACCGCGGGGTTTGGCCCTCAACCGGCGAACACTGAAGCTTTCTTT. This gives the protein CASQTAGFGPQPANTEAFF.

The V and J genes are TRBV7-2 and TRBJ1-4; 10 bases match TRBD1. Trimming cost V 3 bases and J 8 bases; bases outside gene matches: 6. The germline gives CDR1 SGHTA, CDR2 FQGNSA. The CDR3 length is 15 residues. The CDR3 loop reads CASSLSGTGEEKLFF. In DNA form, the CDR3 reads TGTGCCAGCAGCTTGTCCGGGACAGGGGAGGAAAAACTGTTTTTT.

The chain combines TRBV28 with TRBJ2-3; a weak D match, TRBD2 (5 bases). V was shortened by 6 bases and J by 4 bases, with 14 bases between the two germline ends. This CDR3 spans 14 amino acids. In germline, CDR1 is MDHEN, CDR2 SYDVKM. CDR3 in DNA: TGTGCCAGCAGAGATCTAGCATTTGCAGATACGCAGTATTTT. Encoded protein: CASRDLAFADTQYF.

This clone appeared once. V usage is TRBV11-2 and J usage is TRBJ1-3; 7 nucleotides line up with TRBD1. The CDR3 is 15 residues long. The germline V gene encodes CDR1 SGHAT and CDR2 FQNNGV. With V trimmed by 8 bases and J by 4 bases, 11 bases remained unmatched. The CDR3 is CASVRQGIEGNTIYF. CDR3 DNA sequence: TGTGCCAGCGTTCGACAGGGAATAGAAGGAAACACCATATATTTT.

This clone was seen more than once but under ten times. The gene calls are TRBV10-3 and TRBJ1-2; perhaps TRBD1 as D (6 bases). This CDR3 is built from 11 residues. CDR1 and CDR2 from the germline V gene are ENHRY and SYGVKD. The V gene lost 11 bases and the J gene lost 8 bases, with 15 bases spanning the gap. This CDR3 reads CAANQGIGYTF. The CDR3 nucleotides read TGTGCCGCAAATCAGGGGATCGGCTACACCTTC.

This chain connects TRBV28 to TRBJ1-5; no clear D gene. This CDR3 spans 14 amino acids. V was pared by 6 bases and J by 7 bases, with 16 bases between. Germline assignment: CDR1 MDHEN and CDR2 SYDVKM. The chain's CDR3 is CASSSGPGEQPQHF. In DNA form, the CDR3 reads TGTGCCAGCAGCTCCGGGCCCGGGGAGCAGCCCCAGCATTTT.

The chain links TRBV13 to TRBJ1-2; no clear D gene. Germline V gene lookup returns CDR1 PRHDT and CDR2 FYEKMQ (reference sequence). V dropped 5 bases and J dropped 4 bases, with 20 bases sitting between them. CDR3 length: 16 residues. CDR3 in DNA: TGTGCCAGCAGCCCGCGGATTGCGGGGAATCGCTATGGCTACACCTTC. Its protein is CASSPRIAGNRYGYTF.

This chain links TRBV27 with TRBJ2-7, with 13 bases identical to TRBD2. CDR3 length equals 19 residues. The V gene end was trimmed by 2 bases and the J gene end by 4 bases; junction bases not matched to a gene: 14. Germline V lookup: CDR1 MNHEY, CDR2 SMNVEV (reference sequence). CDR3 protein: CASSLVPPRTSGSRYEQYF. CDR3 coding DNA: TGTGCCAGCAGTTTAGTCCCCCCGCGGACTAGCGGGAGCCGGTACGAGCAGTACTTC.

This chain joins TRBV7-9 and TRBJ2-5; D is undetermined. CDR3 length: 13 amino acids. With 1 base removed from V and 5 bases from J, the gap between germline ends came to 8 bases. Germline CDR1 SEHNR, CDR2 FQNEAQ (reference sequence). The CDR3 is CASSLGLEETQYF. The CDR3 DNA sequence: TGTGCCAGCAGCTTAGGCCTTGAGGAGACCCAGTACTTC. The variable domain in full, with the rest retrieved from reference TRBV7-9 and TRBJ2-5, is DTGVSQNPRHKITKRGQNVTFRCDPISEHNRLYWYRQTLGQGPEFLTYFQNEAQLEKSRLLSDRFSAERPKGSFSTLEIQRTEQGDSAMYLCASSLGLEETQYFGPGTRLLVL.

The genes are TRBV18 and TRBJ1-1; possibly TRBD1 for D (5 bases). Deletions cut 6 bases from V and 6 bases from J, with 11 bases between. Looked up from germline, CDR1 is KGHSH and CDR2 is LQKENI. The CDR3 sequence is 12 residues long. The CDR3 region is CASSSLGPEAFF. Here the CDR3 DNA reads TGTGCCAGCTCCTCGTTGGGGCCTGAAGCTTTCTTT.

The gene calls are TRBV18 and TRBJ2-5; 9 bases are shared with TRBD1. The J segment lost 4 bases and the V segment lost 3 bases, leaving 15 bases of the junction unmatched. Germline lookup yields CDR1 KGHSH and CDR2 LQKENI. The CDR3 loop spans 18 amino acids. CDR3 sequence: CASSPLGITGTGRETQYF. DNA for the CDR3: TGTGCCAGCTCACCCCTCGGAATCACCGGGACAGGGAGAGAGACCCAGTACTTC. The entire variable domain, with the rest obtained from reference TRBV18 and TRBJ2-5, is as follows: NAGVMQNPRHLVRRRGQEARLRCSPMKGHSHVYWYRQLPEEGLKFMVYLQKENIIDESGMPKERFSAEFPKEGPSILRIQQVVRGDSAAYFCASSPLGITGTGRETQYFGPGTRLLVL.

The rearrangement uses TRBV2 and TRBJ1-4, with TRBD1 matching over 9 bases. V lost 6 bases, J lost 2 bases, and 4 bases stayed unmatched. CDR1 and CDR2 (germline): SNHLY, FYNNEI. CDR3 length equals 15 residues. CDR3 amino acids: CASRDRGTTNEKLFF. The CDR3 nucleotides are TGTGCCAGCAGGGACAGGGGAACGACTAATGAAAAACTGTTTTTT.

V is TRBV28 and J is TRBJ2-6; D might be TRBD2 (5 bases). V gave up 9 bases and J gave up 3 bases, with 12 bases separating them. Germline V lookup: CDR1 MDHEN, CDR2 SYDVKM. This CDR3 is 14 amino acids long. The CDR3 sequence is CASEPRGGANVLTF. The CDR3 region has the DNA TGTGCCAGTGAGCCACGGGGTGGGGCCAACGTCCTGACTTTC.

CDR3 sequence: CASSPPASGRINYEQYF. CDR3 sequence (DNA): TGTGCCAGCTCACCCCCGGCTAGCGGGAGAATCAACTACGAGCAGTACTTC. This chain connects TRBV18 to TRBJ2-7, with 10 bases identical to TRBD2. Trimming took 3 bases from V and 3 from J; bases not matched to a gene: 11. CDR3 length: 17 amino acids. Germline V gene data show CDR1 as KGHSH and CDR2 as LQKENI. The full variable domain, its missing parts supplied by reference TRBV18 and TRBJ2-7, is NAGVMQNPRHLVRRRGQEARLRCSPMKGHSHVYWYRQLPEEGLKFMVYLQKENIIDESGMPKERFSAEFPKEGPSILRIQQVVRGDSAAYFCASSPPASGRINYEQYFGPGTRLTVT.